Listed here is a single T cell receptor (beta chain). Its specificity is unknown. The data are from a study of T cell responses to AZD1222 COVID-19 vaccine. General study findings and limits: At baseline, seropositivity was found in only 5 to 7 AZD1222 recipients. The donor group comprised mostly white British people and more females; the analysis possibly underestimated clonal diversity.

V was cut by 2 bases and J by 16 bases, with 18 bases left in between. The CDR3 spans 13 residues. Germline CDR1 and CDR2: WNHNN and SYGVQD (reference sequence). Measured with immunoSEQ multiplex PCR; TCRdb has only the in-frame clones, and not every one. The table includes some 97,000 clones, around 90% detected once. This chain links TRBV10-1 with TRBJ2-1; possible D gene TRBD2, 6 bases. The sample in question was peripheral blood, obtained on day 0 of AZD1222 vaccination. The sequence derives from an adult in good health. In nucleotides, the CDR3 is TGCGCCAGCAGTGAGATTCCGGGAGCGTCACAATTCTTC. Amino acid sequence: CASSEIPGASQFF.